A single sample gave rise to the 11 T cell receptor beta chains below, sequenced in a study of OX40 agonist ivuxolimab in advanced cancers. Clones were sequenced by immunoSEQ multiplex PCR, and TCRdb holds only the in-frame ones, with some missing. The sample lists about 79,000 clones, 85% to 95% occurring once. This specimen consisted of CD4+ or CD8+ T cells sorted from blood, obtained in a trial of the OX40 agonist ivuxolimab. Receptor source: an adult with an advanced solid tumor such as melanoma, head and neck, liver or kidney cancer.

The chain couples TRBV10-3 to TRBJ2-1; TRBD2 agrees at 11 bases. The CDR3 spans 15 residues. Per the germline V gene, CDR1 is ENHRY and CDR2 is SYGVKD. V shed 10 bases and J 5 bases; nucleotides not matched to a gene: 10. DNA for the CDR3: TGTGCCACAGAAGAAAAGGGACTAGCGGACAATGAGCAGTTCTTC. It yields the protein CATEEKGLADNEQFF.

The CDR3 DNA follows: TGTGCCAGCAGTCTTAACAGGGGAAGTGGCTACACCTTC. It is translated as CASSLNRGSGYTF. This sequence joins TRBV27 and TRBJ1-2, with 7 bases aligning to TRBD1. Germline V gene sequence: CDR1 MNHEY, CDR2 SMNVEV (reference sequence). V lost 5 bases and J lost 7; bases outside the gene matches: 7. The CDR3 extends over 13 amino acids.

The chain is built from TRBV5-1 and TRBJ2-7; a possible D gene is TRBD2 (7 bases). The CDR3 is 13 residues long. Germline V CDR1 and CDR2: SGHRS, YFSETQ. V was cut by 3 bases and J by 5 bases, with 12 bases left in between. The CDR3 loop is CASSYREGNEQYF. DNA for the CDR3: TGCGCCAGCAGCTACAGGGAGGGGAACGAGCAGTACTTC.

V usage is TRBV7-6 and J usage is TRBJ2-7; D possibly corresponds to TRBD1 (5 bases). Germline V gene data show CDR1 as SGHVS and CDR2 as FNYEAQ. This CDR3 has 14 amino acids. Trimming shortened V by 1 base and J by 2 bases, and 9 bases separated the two germline ends. CDR3 in amino acids: CASSLGQGTYEQYF. The CDR3 nucleotides read TGTGCCAGCAGCTTAGGGCAGGGAACCTACGAGCAGTACTTC.

This chain joins TRBV5-6 and TRBJ2-7; 8 bases fit TRBD1. The CDR3 covers 15 residues. V shed 3 bases, J shed 6 bases, and the junction held 11 bases outside the gene matches. Germline CDR1 is SGHDT and CDR2 is YYEEEE. In nucleotides, the CDR3 is TGTGCCAGCAGCTGGGGGACAGGCCAGGTAGGCGAGCAGTACTTC. Translating gives CASSWGTGQVGEQYF.

The chain carries TRBV5-5 and TRBJ1-1; no definite D call. The CDR3 runs 14 residues. From germline, CDR1 is SGHKS and CDR2 YYEKEE (reference sequence). V was pared by 0 bases and J by 4 bases, with 10 bases between. The CDR3 sequence is CASSLEVPGTEAFF. CDR3 nucleotide sequence: TGTGCCAGCAGCTTGGAAGTCCCGGGCACTGAAGCTTTCTTT. Using reference TRBV5-5 and TRBJ1-1 for the parts outside the CDR3, the full variable domain is DAGVTQSPTHLIKTRGQQVTLRCSPISGHKSVSWYQQVLGQGPQFIFQYYEKEERGRGNFPDRFSARQFPNYSSELNVNALLLGDSALYLCASSLEVPGTEAFFGQGTRLTVV.

The gene calls are TRBV14 and TRBJ1-3, with no clear D. The CDR3 length is 19 residues. V was trimmed by 4 bases and J by 0 bases, leaving 22 bases between them. Germline V gives CDR1 SGHDN, CDR2 FVKESK. The CDR3: CASSRDSGWEKISGNTIYF. The CDR3 DNA sequence: TGTGCCAGCAGCCGGGATTCGGGATGGGAGAAGATCTCTGGAAACACCATATATTTT.

The chain links TRBV11-2 to TRBJ2-1; 13 bases are shared with TRBD2. The CDR3 contains 17 residues. The germline V gene has CDR1 SGHAT and CDR2 FQNNGV. Trimming took 1 base from V and 5 from J; bases not matched to a gene: 5. Here the CDR3 DNA reads TGTGCCAGCAGCTTAGTCGGGACTAGCGGGGAACACAATGAGCAGTTCTTC. Its translation is CASSLVGTSGEHNEQFF.

The J gene is TRBJ2-2, the V gene TRBV11-2, with 7 nucleotides matching TRBD2. Trimming took 1 base from V and 0 from J; bases not matched to a gene: 5. CDR1 and CDR2 (germline): SGHAT, FQNNGV. The CDR3 length is 17 residues. The CDR3 nucleotides are TGTGCCAGCAGCTTAGTAGGTCTAGCGGCGAACACCGGGGAGCTGTTTTTT. As protein: CASSLVGLAANTGELFF.

The rearrangement uses TRBV25-1 and TRBJ2-7; tentative D call: TRBD1 (5 bases). This CDR3 spans 15 amino acids. Trimming removed 9 bases at V and 0 bases at J, with 18 bases between. Germline V lookup: CDR1 MGHDK, CDR2 SYGVNS. As DNA, the CDR3 is TGTGCCAGAAAATCGGTCAGGGCGACCTCCTACGAGCAGTACTTC. This gives the protein CARKSVRATSYEQYF.

This clone appeared a single time. The J gene is TRBJ1-1, the V gene TRBV11-3, with D perhaps matching TRBD1 (5 bases). V was clipped by 0 bases and J by 10 bases, with 12 bases between them. From germline, CDR1 is SGHNT and CDR2 YENEEA. The CDR3 length is 13 residues. CDR3 nucleotides: TGTGCCAGCAGCTTAGACGTGTGGGGCGTAGCTTTCTTT. This sequence encodes CASSLDVWGVAFF.